There are a few counts of the clone carrying this T cell receptor beta chain. What it binds is not known. The data belong to a study of T cell repertoires in cytomegalovirus infection. Study context: In public TCR beta signatures, there were indications of both CMV infection and matching HLA type. Study-wide results and limits: Dominant in the ex vivo response were TCR beta clonotypes restricted by HLA-C and specific for CMV.

MiXCR was run by TCRdb on the reads, yielding one entry per CDR3 protein. The table shows fewer than 950,000 distinct CDR3 sequences, with 32% occurring only once. With V trimmed by 6 bases and J by 4 bases, 14 bases remained unmatched. CDR1 is ENHRY and CDR2 is SYGVKD in the germline V gene. CDR3 length: 17 amino acids. The input for sequencing was cultured CD8+ T cells from PBMCs, taken from culture after CMV antigen stimulation. The chain recombines TRBV10-3 with TRBJ2-3; 9 bases are a match to TRBD1. The source of this sequence is a human donor in good health (CMV status not recorded). Some clones in this sample may be carry-over from other donors' samples. CDR3 in amino acids: CAIRFFRDRDKADTQYF. The DNA of the CDR3 is TGTGCCATCAGATTCTTCCGGGACAGGGATAAGGCAGATACGCAGTATTTT.